This T cell receptor (beta chain) was profiled in a study of T cell responses to AZD1222 COVID-19 vaccine. CDR3 length: 15 residues. In germline, CDR1 is LGHDT, CDR2 YNNKEL (reference sequence). V shed 3 bases and J shed 2 bases, with 14 bases lying between them. Profiling relied on immunoSEQ multiplex PCR, and the TCRdb table lists in-frame clones only, not all of them. The sample has around 100,000 clones, about 85% seen once; the top ten hold roughly 4.7%. Notes on the study in general: Clonal diversity may have been underestimated, and the donors were mostly white British, with more females than males. Baseline seropositives among AZD1222 recipients totaled only five to seven. None of the repertoires were sampled until the peak T cell response had passed.

In the case of this clone: Its cognate antigen is unknown.

Second-dose intervals of approximately 4 or approximately 12 weeks were pooled. The rearrangement uses TRBV3-1 (or the pseudogene TRBV3-2) and TRBJ2-7; a possible D gene is TRBD2 (6 bases). The receptor comes from an adult who received the AZD1222 COVID-19 vaccine. The sequenced sample was peripheral blood, obtained 28 days after the second AZD1222 dose. The CDR3 spells CASSHLAGFTYEQYF. In DNA, the CDR3 is TGTGCCAGCAGCCATCTTGCGGGATTTACCTACGAGCAGTACTTC.